This TCR beta chain was observed in a study of blood T cells in healthy people across ages. For the second PCR, which ran for about 7 to 12 cycles, a sample-barcoded 5' primer and a J-beta primer mix were used. TCRdb redid the calling of the 5' RACE reads with MiXCR, one entry per CDR3 protein. The sample lists about 1.4 million distinct CDR3 sequences, approximately 60% occurring once. This sequence originates from a man younger than 35 in good health. The specimen was blood.

CDR3: CASSVGDRTYEQYF. CDR3 DNA: TGTGCCAGCAGCGTGGGGGACAGGACCTACGAGCAGTACTTC. This chain links TRBV11-1 with TRBJ2-5; TRBD1 matches at 8 bases. The last part of the DNA fits TRBJ2-7 better; the J call may be wrong. This CDR3 contains 14 residues. The germline gives CDR1 SGHAT, CDR2 FQDESV (reference sequence).